This entry is about one T cell receptor (beta chain). Its cognate antigen is unknown. The data originate from a study of cytomegalovirus exposure and HLA in healthy donors. Study details: Later, an analysis reported that the approximately 120 validation repertoires had used the same platform as the approximately 630 first-cohort repertoires. General study results and limits: Reports described diagnosis of cytomegalovirus status by the classifier as highly specific and sensitive. Later, an analysis found that TCR clusters from the first cohort tended to co-occur in the 90 to 150 validation repertoires.

Assay used: immunoSEQ multiplex PCR; TCRdb lists only in-frame clones, some missing. The table lists about 88,000 clones, about four fifths of them singletons. The sequenced sample consisted of PBMCs. The TCR comes from a young woman in good health and CMV-seropositive.

This CDR3 reads CASSILYSGANVLTF. The CDR3 bases are TGTGCCAGTAGTATCTTATACTCCGGGGCCAACGTCCTGACTTTC. The rearrangement uses TRBV19 and TRBJ2-6, with no clear D. V lost 3 bases and J 4 bases, leaving 10 bases between the germline ends. Germline lookup yields CDR1 LNHDA and CDR2 SQIVND (reference sequence). The CDR3 runs to 15 residues.